This T cell receptor (beta chain) was sequenced during a study of T cells in narcolepsy. V shed 0 bases and J shed 7 bases, with 13 bases lying between them. The CDR3 sequence is 15 residues long. Germline V gene lookup returns CDR1 MNHEY and CDR2 SVGAGI. This clone has only one observation. Its specificity is unknown. Study conclusions and caveats: Autoreactive clone sequences were missing from some blood memory CD4+ repertoires. Comparing one patient's CSF and blood CD4+ clonotypes highlighted HCRT- and TRIB2-specific autoreactive clonotypes. Blood of same and different patients, but not healthy controls, reportedly held recurring autoreactive clonotypes.

Generated by immunoSEQ multiplex PCR, the TCRdb table keeps only in-frame clones and is missing some. Of around 25,000 clones in the sample, roughly 77% were seen once. The sample comprised memory (CD45RA-) CD4+ T cells from blood. This chain links TRBV6-5 with TRBJ2-1; no clear D. The receptor's source is a human donor in good health. CDR3: CASSYSGNRRNEQFF. The CDR3 DNA is TGTGCCAGCAGTTACTCGGGAAACCGGCGGAATGAGCAGTTCTTC.